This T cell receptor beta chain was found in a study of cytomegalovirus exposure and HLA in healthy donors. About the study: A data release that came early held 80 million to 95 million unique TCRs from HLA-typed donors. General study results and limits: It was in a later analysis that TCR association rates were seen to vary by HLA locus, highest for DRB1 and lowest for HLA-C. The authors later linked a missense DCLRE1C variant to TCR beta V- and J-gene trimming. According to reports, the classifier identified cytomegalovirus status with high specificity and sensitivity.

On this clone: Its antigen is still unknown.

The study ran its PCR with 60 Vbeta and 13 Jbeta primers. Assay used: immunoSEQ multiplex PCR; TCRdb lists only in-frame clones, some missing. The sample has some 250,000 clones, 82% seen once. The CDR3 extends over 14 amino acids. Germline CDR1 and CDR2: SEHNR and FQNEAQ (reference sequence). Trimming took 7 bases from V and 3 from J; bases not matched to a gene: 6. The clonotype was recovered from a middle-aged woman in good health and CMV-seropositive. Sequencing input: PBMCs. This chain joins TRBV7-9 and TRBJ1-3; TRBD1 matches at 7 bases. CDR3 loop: CASTSTGFGNTIYF. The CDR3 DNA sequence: TGTGCCAGCACCTCGACAGGGTTTGGAAACACCATATATTTT. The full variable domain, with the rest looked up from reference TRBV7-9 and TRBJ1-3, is DTGVSQNPRHKITKRGQNVTFRCDPISEHNRLYWYRQTLGQGPEFLTYFQNEAQLEKSRLLSDRFSAERPKGSFSTLEIQRTEQGDSAMYLCASTSTGFGNTIYFGEGSWLTVV.